These 26 T cell receptor beta chains were all obtained from the same sample, sequenced in a study of Graves' ophthalmopathy and Graves' hyperthyroidism. The authors amplified TCR beta CDR3 regions from RNA transcripts. First-round RT-PCR with HTBI primers preceded a second-round multiplex PCR. In TCRdb, the multiplex PCR reads were re-called with MiXCR into one record per CDR3 protein. The sample lists over 200,000 distinct CDR3 sequences, 25% to 30% occurring once. What was sequenced was peripheral blood. These receptors all come from a man aged 45-60 years with Graves' ophthalmopathy.

This clonotype showed up many times. J is TRBJ1-3 and V is TRBV29-1; D gene unclear. The CDR3 is 17 residues long. The germline CDR1 and CDR2 sequences are SQVTM and ANQGSEA. V was shortened by 8 bases and J by 0 bases, with 23 bases between the two germline ends. The CDR3 coding sequence is TGCAGCAGGGAGGGAAATTGTTCTCTAGGCTCTGGAAACACCATATATTTT. This sequence encodes CSREGNCSLGSGNTIYF.

This clonotype was recorded many times. V and J are TRBV27 and TRBJ1-2; D ambiguous. The V gene's germline CDR1 is MNHEY and CDR2 SMNVEV (reference sequence). This CDR3 region has 12 residues. V lost 5 bases, J lost 7 bases, and 11 bases lay in between. CDR3 DNA: TGTGCCAGCAGTCCCTCGGAGGGTGGCTACACCTTC. This encodes CASSPSEGGYTF.

Ten or more counts support this clonotype. The rearrangement uses TRBV18 and TRBJ1-3; D is perhaps TRBD1 (6 bases). Trimming stripped 2 bases from V and 0 bases from J, with 14 bases between. In germline, CDR1 is KGHSH, CDR2 LQKENI. This CDR3 comprises 17 residues. The DNA of the CDR3 is TGTGCCAGCTCACCAGTTCCGACAGGCGGCTCTGGAAACACCATATATTTT. Protein sequence: CASSPVPTGGSGNTIYF.

This clonotype was counted a few times. V and J are TRBV4-1 and TRBJ2-4, with D perhaps matching TRBD2 (5 bases). The germline V gene has CDR1 MGHRA and CDR2 YSYEKL. V was trimmed by 3 bases and J by 4 bases, leaving 7 bases between them. The CDR3 has 13 residues. As DNA, the CDR3 is TGCGCCAGCAGCCAGGGAGTTAAAAACATTCAGTACTTC. Protein sequence: CASSQGVKNIQYF.

This clonotype was counted many times. This sequence joins TRBV30 and TRBJ1-1, with D unresolved. Trimming shortened V by 1 base and J by 1 base, and 7 bases separated the two germline ends. Germline V lookup: CDR1 GTSNPN, CDR2 SVGIG (reference sequence). The CDR3 has 13 residues. The CDR3 bases are TGTGCCTGGAGTGCTCCTAGGAACACTGAAGCTTTCTTT. It encodes CAWSAPRNTEAFF.

V is TRBV4-2 and J is TRBJ1-1; 7 bases agree with TRBD1. Unmatched junction bases numbered 14, after V lost 7 bases and J lost 0 bases. This CDR3 has 17 residues. The germline gives CDR1 LGHNA, CDR2 YNFKEQ. CDR3 amino acids: CASTKEGAGFLNTEAFF. The CDR3 DNA sequence: TGTGCCAGCACCAAAGAGGGGGCGGGGTTCTTGAACACTGAAGCTTTCTTT.

The chain has TRBV6-1 and TRBJ1-1; D is ambiguous. The germline gives CDR1 MNHNS, CDR2 SASEGT. The CDR3 has 13 amino acids. V dropped 6 bases and J dropped 0 bases, with 8 bases sitting between them. The CDR3 protein is CASRVAMNTEAFF. CDR3 DNA sequence: TGTGCCAGCAGGGTGGCTATGAACACTGAAGCTTTCTTT.

This clonotype was detected ten times or more. This CDR3 reads CASSFRGSDQPQHF. The CDR3 bases are TGTGCCAGCAGTTTCAGGGGTAGTGATCAGCCCCAGCATTTT. The chain recombines TRBV27 with TRBJ1-5; D possibly corresponds to TRBD1 (6 bases). Per the germline V gene, CDR1 is MNHEY and CDR2 is SMNVEV (reference sequence). V was pared by 3 bases and J by 5 bases, with 11 bases between. The CDR3 totals 14 residues.

There are many counts of this clonotype. The chain recombines TRBV28 with TRBJ2-5; TRBD2 agrees at 14 bases. The trim removed 5 bases at V and 6 bases at J, leaving 8 bases unmatched. Germline V lookup: CDR1 MDHEN, CDR2 SYDVKM. CDR3 length: 16 residues. Written as DNA, the CDR3 is TGTGCCAGCAGTGTGACTAGCGGGAGGGCCCCGAAGACCCAGTACTTC. Encoded protein: CASSVTSGRAPKTQYF. Full variable domain (remainder filled in from reference TRBV28 and TRBJ2-5): DVKVTQSSRYLVKRTGEKVFLECVQDMDHENMFWYRQDPGLGLRLIYFSYDVKMKEKGDIPEGYSVSREKKERFSLILESASTNQTSMYLCASSVTSGRAPKTQYFGPGTRLLVL.

This chain links TRBV12-3 or TRBV12-4 with TRBJ2-4, with 9 positions matching TRBD1. The CDR3 is 17 residues long. Trimming at V came to 7 bases and at J to 3 bases, leaving 13 bases not matched to a gene. CDR3 region: CASTNRPGTGLKNIQYF. The CDR3 coding sequence is TGTGCCAGCACAAACCGACCTGGGACAGGGCTCAAAAACATTCAGTACTTC.

This clonotype showed up many times. The J gene is TRBJ1-5, the V gene TRBV28; D possibly corresponds to TRBD1 (5 bases). This CDR3 comprises 12 residues. The germline gives CDR1 MDHEN, CDR2 SYDVKM. Trimming pared 6 bases from V and 5 bases from J, leaving 8 bases between. CDR3 nucleotides: TGTGCCAGCAGCCAACAGGATCAGCCCCAGCATTTT. Amino acid sequence: CASSQQDQPQHF.

This clonotype came up many times. A read error may produce the germline difference seen at one junction end. The J gene is TRBJ1-1, the V gene TRBV11-2; possible D gene TRBD1, 6 bases. CDR3 size: 16 residues. Per the germline V gene, CDR1 is SGHAT and CDR2 is FQNNGV. CDR3 sequence (DNA): TGTGCCAGCAGCCCACAGATGGGGGCGGTGAACACTGAAGCTTTCTTC. This gives the protein CASSPQMGAVNTEAFF.

This clonotype was observed at least ten times. The genes are TRBV5-1 and TRBJ1-1, with D uncertain. Trimming left V 4 bases short and J 7 bases short, with 14 bases between. Germline lookup yields CDR1 SGHRS and CDR2 YFSETQ. This CDR3 contains 13 residues. The CDR3 sequence: CASSPVGSHEAFF. CDR3 bases: TGCGCCAGCAGCCCGGTGGGGTCCCATGAAGCTTTCTTT.

The rearrangement uses TRBV29-1 and TRBJ1-1; D call uncertain. From germline, CDR1 is SQVTM and CDR2 ANQGSEA. This CDR3 contains 11 residues. Trimming took 2 bases from V and 11 from J, leaving 12 bases between them. CDR3 bases: TGCAGCGTTGAAATACAGTGGTCGGCTTTCTTT. Its protein is CSVEIQWSAFF. The full variable domain, its missing parts supplied by reference TRBV29-1 and TRBJ1-1, is SAVISQKPSRDICQRGTSLTIQCQVDSQVTMMFWYRQQPGQSLTLIATANQGSEATYESGFVIDKFPISRPNLTFSTLTVSNMSPEDSSIYLCSVEIQWSAFFGQGTRLTVV.

This clonotype was seen ten or more times. The V call is TRBV29-1, the J call TRBJ2-7; a possible D gene is TRBD1 (6 bases). Trimming cost V 7 bases and J 0 bases, with 10 bases left between them. This CDR3 is built from 12 residues. Germline V gene sequence: CDR1 SQVTM, CDR2 ANQGSEA. The CDR3 sequence is CSGTTGSYEQYF. DNA for the CDR3: TGCAGCGGGACGACAGGCTCCTACGAGCAGTACTTC.

This clonotype was seen once. The chain combines TRBV5-1 with TRBJ2-7; 7 bases map to TRBD1. CDR1 and CDR2 (germline): SGHRS, YFSETQ. This CDR3 region has 14 residues. J lost 3 bases, V lost 0 bases, and 3 bases had no gene match. CDR3 sequence (DNA): TGCGCCAGCAGCTTGGGCGGACAGGACTACGAGCAGTACTTC. It translates to CASSLGGQDYEQYF.

The chain couples TRBV12-3 or TRBV12-4 to TRBJ1-1; 7 nucleotides agree with TRBD1. Germline trimming cut 5 bases from V and 4 bases from J; bases unmatched to any gene: 10. This CDR3 contains 15 residues. CDR3 bases: TGTGCCAGCAGTCCACGACAGGGTTGGGGCACTGAAGCTTTCTTT. It yields the protein CASSPRQGWGTEAFF.

This clonotype was recorded at least ten times. This sequence joins TRBV6-2 or TRBV6-3 and TRBJ2-7, with D perhaps assigned TRBD1 or TRBD2 (5 bases each). V lost 6 bases and J lost 6, with 18 bases in between. Germline V gene data show CDR1 as MNHEY and CDR2 as SVGEGT. There are 14 residues in the CDR3. Written as DNA, the CDR3 is TGTGCCAGCAGCCGAATAGGGACCCCCGCCGAGCAGTACTTC. It yields the protein CASSRIGTPAEQYF.

This clonotype showed up many times. This chain uses TRBV28 with TRBJ1-1; TRBD1 matches at 10 bases. The length of the CDR3 is 14 residues. The germline V gene has CDR1 MDHEN and CDR2 SYDVKM. After removal of 6 bases from V and 4 bases from J, the junction contained 5 bases not matched to a gene. This chain's CDR3 is CASRTGQGITEAFF. CDR3 DNA sequence: TGTGCCAGCAGAACGGGACAGGGGATCACTGAAGCTTTCTTT.

This clonotype was observed many times. The chain recombines TRBV20-1 with TRBJ2-7; D is possibly TRBD1 or TRBD2 (5 bases each). Trimming pared 6 bases from V and 3 bases from J, leaving 15 bases between. CDR3 length equals 13 residues. Germline V gene sequence: CDR1 DFQATT, CDR2 SNEGSKA (reference sequence). The CDR3 sequence: CSALGRANYEQYF. The CDR3 nucleotides read TGCAGTGCCTTGGGACGGGCGAACTACGAGCAGTACTTC.

The chain employs TRBV6-5 and TRBJ2-5; TRBD1 agrees at 7 bases. The germline gives CDR1 MNHEY, CDR2 SVGAGI. After removal of 3 bases from V and 3 bases from J, the junction contained 7 bases not matched to a gene. The CDR3 has 15 amino acids. The DNA for the CDR3 is TGTGCCAGCAGTTATACGAGGGGGCTTGAAGAGACCCAGTACTTC. This sequence encodes CASSYTRGLEETQYF.

This CDR3 is CASRHSNTYEQYF. The CDR3 DNA follows: TGTGCCAGCAGGCACAGCAATACCTACGAGCAGTACTTC. V and J are TRBV6-1 and TRBJ2-7; no reliable D call. Trimming removed 6 bases at V and 2 bases at J, with 11 bases between. Germline CDR1 is MNHNS and CDR2 is SASEGT. This CDR3 is built from 13 residues.

The rearrangement joins TRBV7-2 to TRBJ2-5; unclear D gene. The CDR3 runs to 14 residues. Germline lookup yields CDR1 SGHTA and CDR2 FQGNSA. V was clipped by 2 bases and J by 4 bases, with 11 bases between them. The CDR3 DNA sequence: TGTGCCAGCAGCTTAACCCCCTTCGGAGAGACCCAGTACTTC. Translating it yields CASSLTPFGETQYF.

This clonotype was seen repeatedly, ten times or more. The V gene is TRBV27, the J gene TRBJ2-7; 8 bases align to TRBD1. Germline CDR1 is MNHEY and CDR2 is SMNVEV (reference sequence). The V and J ends lost 2 bases and 3 bases, in that order; junction bases with no gene match: 6. The CDR3 is 15 amino acids. The CDR3 nucleotides read TGTGCCAGCAGTTTAACTGGACAGGGTTTCTACGAGCAGTACTTC. It codes for CASSLTGQGFYEQYF.

There are many counts of this clonotype. The rearrangement uses TRBV27 and TRBJ1-5; D unclear. Trimming removed 5 bases at V and 7 bases at J, with 18 bases between. The CDR3 loop spans 15 amino acids. CDR1 is MNHEY and CDR2 is SMNVEV in the germline V gene (reference sequence). This CDR3 reads CASSGQGRSRQPQHF. In DNA, the CDR3 is TGTGCCAGCAGTGGCCAAGGGAGGAGCAGACAGCCCCAGCATTTT.

V usage is TRBV6-1 and J usage is TRBJ2-7; 13 positions agree with TRBD2. V shed 6 bases and J 6 bases; nucleotides not matched to a gene: 5. Germline V gives CDR1 MNHNS, CDR2 SASEGT. The length of the CDR3 is 14 residues. CDR3 sequence (DNA): TGTGCCAGCAGCACCGGGACTAGCGGGGTCGAGCAGTACTTC. This sequence encodes CASSTGTSGVEQYF.